The rows below give T cell receptor beta chains drawn from one sample of a study of shared clonotypes between healthy human individuals. Only in-frame clones appear in the TCRdb table, and some are missing; sequencing was by immunoSEQ multiplex PCR. Seen here are hundreds of thousands of clones, over 90% observed once, and the top ten hold approximately 25%. Material for sequencing was naive CD8+ T cells sorted from blood. The origin of the receptors is a young man in good health. Each CDR3 is given with its conserved first and last residue. D genes are given only for firm matches. A row's size may be missing; if present it is once, few, many or a size class.

CDR3nt	CDR3aa	abundance	j_gene	d_gene	v_gene
TGTGCCACCAGCAGGGACCACAATCAGCCCCAGCATTTT	CATSRDHNQPQHF	NA	TRBJ1-5	NA	TRBV15
TGTGCCAGCAGTTTACCTAGTAGCTCGGGCCCCCAAATCTCCTACGAGCAGTACTTC	CASSLPSSSGPQISYEQYF	NA	TRBJ2-7	NA	TRBV28
TGTGCCAGTAGTATAGTGGCAGGGACCTACGAGCAGTACTTC	CASSIVAGTYEQYF	NA	TRBJ2-7	NA	TRBV19
TGTGCCAGCAGCTTATCCGTCTCTGGTGAAGCTTTCTTT	CASSLSVSGEAFF	NA	TRBJ1-1	NA	TRBV11-2
TGTGCCAGCAGTGAACTTAAGGACAGCAGTCAAGAGACCCAGTACTTC	CASSELKDSSQETQYF	NA	TRBJ2-5	NA	TRBV6-1
TGTGCCAGCAGCGGGGAGACAGGGGGCGACTACGAGCAGTACTTC	CASSGETGGDYEQYF	NA	TRBJ2-7	TRBD1	TRBV9
TGTGCCAGCAGCCAGACAGGGTACGAGCAGTACTTC	CASSQTGYEQYF	NA	TRBJ2-7	TRBD1	TRBV28
TGTGCCAGCAGCGTATACGGTGGAGGCGACGAGCAGTACTTC	CASSVYGGGDEQYF	NA	TRBJ2-7	NA	TRBV9
TGTGCCAGCAGCTTACCACAGGGGGTGGGCACTGAAGCTTTCTTT	CASSLPQGVGTEAFF	NA	TRBJ1-1	TRBD1	TRBV7-9
TGTGCCAGCAGCCTAAGGACTAGCGGGGGGGCAGATACGCAGTATTTT	CASSLRTSGGADTQYF	NA	TRBJ2-3	TRBD2	TRBV7-9
TGTGCCAGCAGCAATCCCTACATTTCTAGCGGGAACTCCTACGAGCAGTACTTC	CASSNPYISSGNSYEQYF	NA	TRBJ2-7	TRBD2	TRBV28
TGTGCCAGCAGCTTAGTTCTGGGACTCTACAATGAGCAGTTCTTC	CASSLVLGLYNEQFF	NA	TRBJ2-1	NA	TRBV7-2
TGCGCCAGCACCCGGCAACTGGGACTAGCGGGAGGGTTAAGGGGGGGAGAGCAGTTCTTC	CASTRQLGLAGGLRGGEQFF	NA	TRBJ2-1	TRBD2	TRBV10-2
TGCAGCGTCCCTACCGGGAATGAGCAGTTCTTC	CSVPTGNEQFF	NA	TRBJ2-1	NA	TRBV29-1
TGTGCCAGCAGTTCCGGGACAGGGGGCATAAATCAGCCCCAGCATTTT	CASSSGTGGINQPQHF	NA	TRBJ1-5	TRBD1	TRBV7-9
TGTGCCAGCAGTTGGGGAGGGCCAAGTGAGCAGTTCTTC	CASSWGGPSEQFF	NA	TRBJ2-1	TRBD2	TRBV6-6
TGTGCCAGCAACAGACGACAGGGGGTCGTCAATGAGCAGTTCTTC	CASNRRQGVVNEQFF	NA	TRBJ2-1	TRBD1	TRBV27
TGCGCCAGCAGCTTGTCGGGGGACTCCTACAATGAGCAGTTCTTC	CASSLSGDSYNEQFF	once	TRBJ2-1	NA	TRBV5-1
TGTGCCAGCAGCGGGACGGGGACACTCTCCTACAATGAGCAGTTCTTC	CASSGTGTLSYNEQFF	NA	TRBJ2-1	NA	TRBV7-9
TGTGCCAGCAGCTTACTGGAAGGGACAGGTCCGTCGTTAGATGGCTACACCTTC	CASSLLEGTGPSLDGYTF	once	TRBJ1-2	TRBD1	TRBV7-6
TGTGCCAGCAGTTTATATGCGGGGTGGGTCTATGGCTACACCTTC	CASSLYAGWVYGYTF	NA	TRBJ1-2	NA	TRBV27
TGTGCCAGTAGTTACGGTCCTGGAGACACGCAGTATTTT	CASSYGPGDTQYF	NA	TRBJ2-3	NA	TRBV19
TGTGCTAGTGGACCAGGGACAGGGTTCACTGAAGCTTTCTTT	CASGPGTGFTEAFF	NA	TRBJ1-1	TRBD1	TRBV12-5
TGTGCCAGCAGCTTAGATTCTCAGGGGTTGTACTTGTACGAGCAGTACTTC	CASSLDSQGLYLYEQYF	NA	TRBJ2-7	NA	TRBV5-4
TGTGCCAGCAGTTATGCTCCCTCTACAGGCAGCTATGGCTACACCTTC	CASSYAPSTGSYGYTF	NA	TRBJ1-2	NA	TRBV6-9
TGTGCCATTGACGGAGGCAATGAGCAGTTCTTC	CAIDGGNEQFF	NA	TRBJ2-1	NA	TRBV10-3
TGTGCCAGCAGTTTTAGCGGGAGCGCCTACAATGAGCAGTTCTTC	CASSFSGSAYNEQFF	NA	TRBJ2-1	TRBD2	TRBV28
TGTGCCAGTAACACTGACCGATACACCGGGGAGCTGTTTTTT	CASNTDRYTGELFF	NA	TRBJ2-2	NA	TRBV19
TGTGCCAGTAGTTGGGGAGGAGGCAATCAGCCCCAGCATTTT	CASSWGGGNQPQHF	once	TRBJ1-5	NA	TRBV19
TGTGCCAGTAGTCCTCCTACACCGGAAGCTTTCTTT	CASSPPTPEAFF	NA	TRBJ1-1	NA	TRBV19
TGCAGCGTTGAATACTTAAGGACGGGAGACCAAGAGACCCAGTACTTC	CSVEYLRTGDQETQYF	NA	TRBJ2-5	NA	TRBV29-1
TGTGCCAGCAGTGAATATGACAACTCCTACGAGCAGTACTTC	CASSEYDNSYEQYF	NA	TRBJ2-7	NA	TRBV6-1
TGTGCCAGCAGCTCGGTGGGTAGGAGCTCTGGGGCCAACGTCCTGACTTTC	CASSSVGRSSGANVLTF	NA	TRBJ2-6	NA	TRBV5-6
TGTGCCAGCAGCTTCCCCTTTAGCGTACCCTACAATGAGCAGTTCTTC	CASSFPFSVPYNEQFF	NA	TRBJ2-1	NA	TRBV11-2